This T cell receptor (beta chain) was recorded in a study of blood T cell repertoires in COVID-19 (TCRdb year 2020). About the full investigation: Samples covering the acute and convalescent phases of COVID-19 were provided by collaborators in the United States, Italy and Spain. The repertoires were released in a freely available public database meant as a resource for research on the immune response to SARS-CoV-2. Subjects who had been exposed to COVID-19, were actively infected with it, or had recovered from it provided the deeply sampled blood TCRbeta repertoires that made up the dataset. HLA class I and class II types, where available, came from metadata supplied by the sample provider rather than from assay-based typing. Samples were obtained from the ongoing ImmuneRACE study (first 160 participants) and from 1,254 subjects provided by 6 global collaborators. The material from the prospective study consisted of cDNA or gDNA derived from T cells, B-cell-depleted T cells, or PBMCs. Sample metadata almost always included a de-identified subject ID, COVID-19 status, age in years and sex. Study-wide findings and limitations: The amount of clinical and demographic metadata varied by source and participant and was provided uncurated.

At one collaborating source in Seattle, patients were enrolled during active infection and were followed longitudinally through the course of disease. The collaborating institutions used their own protocols to collect whole blood in K2EDTA tubes. For TCRbeta analysis, collaborators shipped samples as frozen whole blood, isolated PBMCs, or DNA extracted from either of those sample types. With respect to this clone: No antigen is known for it. Nothing much larger sits one base from this clone, and base qualities are not available.

TCRbeta CDR3 regions were amplified from genomic DNA using the immunoSEQ Assay, a bias-controlled multiplex PCR. As for how the authors treated the data: Nucleated cell counts per sample were estimated from amplification of reference gene primers within the assay. To quantify the absolute abundance of each unique TCRbeta CDR3 rearrangement, sequence reads were collapsed and filtered. Productive Simpson clonality was computed per sample as the square root of Simpson's diversity index over productive rearrangements. The clones in this table, taken by TCRdb from immuneACCESS, are in-frame only. Not every clone is retained; where verified, under half of the shortfall comes from an unresolved V gene, and the cause of the rest is unknown. V and J calls plus clone size are reproduced from that table; the DNA served to infer D and trimming. Across this sample there are a few hundred thousand clones, with about four fifths seen only once. The biggest ten clones account for approximately 14% of the sample.

CDR1 and CDR2 were assigned from the germline V gene (reference sequence) as GTSNPN and SVGIG. Cut back by 2 bases and 5 bases, the V and J ends lie 10 bases apart. The CDR3 runs 13 amino acids, cysteine and phenylalanine included. The entry retains the CDR3 DNA only, 39 bases that are in frame from base 1. Specimen: peripheral blood. The clonotype comes from a person aged 65-85 years with COVID-19, enrolled during active disease. The rearrangement combines TRBV30 with TRBJ1-5; a tentative D match to TRBD1 spans 5 bases. The nucleotides read TGTGCCTGGAGTTCGACAGAGTATCAGCCCCAGCATTTT. The resulting protein is CAWSSTEYQPQHF.